Listed below are T cell receptor beta chains from one sample, sequenced in a study of cytomegalovirus exposure and HLA in healthy donors. Data came from immunoSEQ multiplex PCR; TCRdb stores just in-frame clones and leaves some out. The sample lists roughly 130,000 clones; 76% were seen once. The sample comprised PBMCs. The receptors shown here come from a man aged 40-55 years in good health and CMV-seronegative. CDR3s include the opening cysteine and the closing phenylalanine or tryptophan. The D gene is left open where the match is weak. Not every row has a clone size; where given, it reads once, few, many or a size class.

j_call,d_call,v_call,clone_size,cdr3_nt,cdr3_aa
TRBJ1-1,NA,TRBV13,NA,TGTGCCAGCGGCGATGGGGGGGGAACTGAAGCTTTCTTT,CASGDGGGTEAFF
TRBJ2-5,NA,TRBV6-5,NA,TGTGCCAGCAGGGAGTCCGGGGGGCAGACCCAGTACTTC,CASRESGGQTQYF
TRBJ2-5,TRBD1,TRBV7-2,NA,TGTGCCAGCAGCTTAGCCCAGACAGGGGGTCTAGTGACCCAGTACTTC,CASSLAQTGGLVTQYF
TRBJ2-5,NA,TRBV6-6,few,TGTGCCAGCAGTTACAACTATCAAGAGACCCAGTACTTC,CASSYNYQETQYF
TRBJ2-7,NA,TRBV6-1,NA,TGTGCCAGCGGGGGGACCTGGGACGGCACCTACGAGCAGTACTTC,CASGGTWDGTYEQYF
TRBJ2-1,TRBD2,TRBV5-5,NA,TGTGCCAGCAGCTTGACTCTAGCGGGGGCTCTCAATGAGCAGTTCTTC,CASSLTLAGALNEQFF
TRBJ2-7,TRBD1,TRBV7-9,few,TGTGCCAGCAGCCTCAGACAGGGTGGCGCCTACGAGCAGTACTTC,CASSLRQGGAYEQYF
TRBJ1-1,NA,TRBV28,NA,TGTGCCAGCAGTTCAGGTCGCCGCCTTGAAGCTTTCTTT,CASSSGRRLEAFF
TRBJ2-4,TRBD1,TRBV7-6,NA,TGTGCCAGCAGCTTATTAGGGGGCGGCTCCAAAAACAGTCAGTACTTC,CASSLLGGGSKNSQYF
TRBJ2-1,NA,TRBV28,NA,TGTGCCAGCAGTTCCAGAGGATCCTACAATGAGCAGTTCTTC,CASSSRGSYNEQFF
TRBJ2-7,TRBD2,TRBV9,NA,TGTGCCAGCAGTAGGTCAAGCGGGAGGCCTACCTACGAGCAGTACTTC,CASSRSSGRPTYEQYF
TRBJ1-1,TRBD1,TRBV5-4,NA,TGTGCCAGCAGCTGGGACAGGGGCACTGAAGCTTTCTTT,CASSWDRGTEAFF
TRBJ2-3,NA,TRBV19,NA,TGTGCCTGGGTCCGGGGGGCGAGCACAGATACGCAGTATTTT,CAWVRGASTDTQYF
TRBJ1-2,TRBD1,TRBV2,NA,TGTGCCAGCAGTATTTTTCCCGGGACAGGGGCCGAAAGGGTCTATGGCTACACCTTC,CASSIFPGTGAERVYGYTF
TRBJ2-3,TRBD2,TRBV6-1,NA,TGTGCCAGCAGGGTACTAGCGGGGGGGCCAGATACGCAGTATTTT,CASRVLAGGPDTQYF
TRBJ1-5,NA,TRBV6-1,NA,TGTGCCAGCAGTCTTGGACAGCCCAATCAGCCCCAGCATTTT,CASSLGQPNQPQHF
TRBJ2-1,NA,TRBV5-1,NA,TGCGCCAGCAGCTTGGTCCGGCAGGGAGGTTACAATGAGCAGTTCTTC,CASSLVRQGGYNEQFF
TRBJ2-7,NA,TRBV21-1,NA,TGTGCCAGCAGCAAAGAACGGGACAGGGTTGCCTACGAGCAGTACTTC,CASSKERDRVAYEQYF
TRBJ2-2,TRBD1,TRBV27,NA,TGTGCCAGCAGTGGGGGACAGCTCACCGGGGAGCTGTTTTTT,CASSGGQLTGELFF
TRBJ1-2,NA,TRBV10-3,NA,TGTGCCATCAGTGAACTTCAGGGAACAGGTGATGGCTACACCTTC,CAISELQGTGDGYTF
TRBJ2-3,TRBD1,TRBV5-1,NA,TGCGCCAGCAGCCACGACAGGGAAACAGATACGCAGTATTTT,CASSHDRETDTQYF
TRBJ2-1,NA,TRBV4-3,NA,TGCGCCAGCAGCCAAGCTCCGGGGGACCCCAATGAGCAGTTCTTC,CASSQAPGDPNEQFF
TRBJ2-7,NA,TRBV7-8,NA,TGTGCCAGCAGCTTAGGTCTAGCCGGCGAGCAGTACTTC,CASSLGLAGEQYF
TRBJ2-7,NA,TRBV29-1,NA,TGCAGCGTTGAAGATACTGGGCCAGGGGCTGGATACTCCTACGAGCAGTACTTC,CSVEDTGPGAGYSYEQYF
TRBJ2-5,TRBD2,TRBV28,NA,TGTGCCACCACTAGCGGGGGGGCCGGGGGTGAGACCCAGTACTTC,CATTSGGAGGETQYF
TRBJ2-2,NA,TRBV7-9,NA,TGTGCCAGCAGCTTGCTAAATAGTGCCGGGGAGCTGTTTTTT,CASSLLNSAGELFF
TRBJ1-1,NA,TRBV2,once,TGTGCCACCTCGGACAGTTACACTGAAGCTTTCTTT,CATSDSYTEAFF
TRBJ2-3,NA,TRBV29-1,few,TGCAGCGTCCGGGACACCTTCACAGATACGCAGTATTTT,CSVRDTFTDTQYF
TRBJ2-7,TRBD1,TRBV6-5,NA,TGTGCCAGCAGTTGGGGACAGGGTGACTACGAGCAGTACTTC,CASSWGQGDYEQYF
TRBJ2-7,NA,TRBV11-2,NA,TGTGCCAGCAGATCTTTGACAGGCCTCTCCTCGGGTCAGCAGTACTTC,CASRSLTGLSSGQQYF
TRBJ2-7,TRBD2,TRBV19,few,TGTGCCAGTAGTATTGTGGGAGGGACCTACGAGCAGTACTTC,CASSIVGGTYEQYF
TRBJ1-1,NA,TRBV7-9,NA,TGTTCCAGCAGCTTGGTGGGACATCTGAACACTGAAGCTTTCTTT,CSSSLVGHLNTEAFF
TRBJ2-5,TRBD1,TRBV5-5,NA,TGTGCCAGCAGCTTGGAACCGGGGACAGAAGAGACCCAGTACTTC,CASSLEPGTEETQYF
TRBJ2-3,TRBD2,TRBV2,NA,TGTGCCAGCAGTTTGGCCGGACTAGCGGGGGCGGGAGATACGCAGTATTTT,CASSLAGLAGAGDTQYF
TRBJ2-2,NA,TRBV30,NA,TGTGCCTGGAGCACTAGGAACACCGGGGAGCTGTTTTTT,CAWSTRNTGELFF
TRBJ2-1,TRBD2,TRBV19,NA,TGTGCCAGTAGTATATCACTAGCGGGAATTAAGTTAGAGCAGTTCTTC,CASSISLAGIKLEQFF
TRBJ2-7,TRBD1,TRBV11-2,NA,TGTGCCAGCAGCTCACTCCGGGACAGGGGCTACGAGCAGTACTTC,CASSSLRDRGYEQYF
TRBJ1-5,NA,TRBV11-2,NA,TGTGCCAGCAGCTTAGACGGTAGCAATCAGCCCCAGCATTTT,CASSLDGSNQPQHF
TRBJ1-1,NA,TRBV21-1,NA,TGTGCCAGCAGCAAATCGGAGGTTACGGACACTGAAGCTTTCTTT,CASSKSEVTDTEAFF
TRBJ2-1,TRBD2,TRBV7-3,NA,TGTGCCAGCAGCTTAACGGGACTAGCGGACAATGAGCAGTTCTTC,CASSLTGLADNEQFF
TRBJ2-7,NA,TRBV21-1,few,TGTGCCAGGGGACAGGATAGAATCTACGAGCAGTACTTC,CARGQDRIYEQYF
TRBJ1-2,NA,TRBV5-4,NA,TGTGCCAGCAGCACCGGACCAGGAGGGCCCCAGGGTGGCTACACCTTC,CASSTGPGGPQGGYTF
TRBJ2-1,TRBD2,TRBV11-2,few,TGTGCCAGCAGCGACGCTAGCGGGCCATACAATGAGCAGTTCTTC,CASSDASGPYNEQFF
TRBJ1-1,NA,TRBV14,once,TGTGCCAGCACCCAAGGGGGGGGGAGCACTGAAGCTTTCTTT,CASTQGGGSTEAFF
TRBJ2-7,NA,TRBV19,NA,TGTGCCAGTAGCACAGGGAGTTCGGTAAGCTACGAGCAGTACTTC,CASSTGSSVSYEQYF